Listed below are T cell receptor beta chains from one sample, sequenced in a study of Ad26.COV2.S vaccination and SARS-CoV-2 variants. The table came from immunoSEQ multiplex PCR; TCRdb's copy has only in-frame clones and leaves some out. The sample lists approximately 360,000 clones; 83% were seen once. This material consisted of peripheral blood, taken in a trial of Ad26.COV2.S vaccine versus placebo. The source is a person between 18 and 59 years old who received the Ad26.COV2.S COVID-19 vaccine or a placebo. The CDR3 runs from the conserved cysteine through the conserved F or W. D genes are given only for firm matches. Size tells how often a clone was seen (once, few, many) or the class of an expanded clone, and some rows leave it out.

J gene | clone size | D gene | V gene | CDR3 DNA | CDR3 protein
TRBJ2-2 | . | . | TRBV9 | TGTGCCAGCAGCGTATCCCCTTCTGGGGAGCTGTTTTTT | CASSVSPSGELFF
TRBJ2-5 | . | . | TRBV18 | TGTGCCAGCTCACCACTAAGGGGACCCGAGACCCAGTACTTC | CASSPLRGPETQYF
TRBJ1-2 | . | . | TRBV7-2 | TGTGCCAGCAGCCTAGTAGCGGACAGAGTTAACTATGGCTACACCTTC | CASSLVADRVNYGYTF
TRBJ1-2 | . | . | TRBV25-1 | TGTGCCAGCAAGGGACGCCCGCTCTATGGCTACACCTTC | CASKGRPLYGYTF
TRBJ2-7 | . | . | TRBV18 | TGTGCCAGCTCCCCGTTTTCTCCCAGGGCCAACTCCTACGAGCAGTACTTC | CASSPFSPRANSYEQYF
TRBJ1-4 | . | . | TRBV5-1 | TGCGCCAGCAGCTTGGAGGCAGGAAATGAAAAACTGTTTTTT | CASSLEAGNEKLFF
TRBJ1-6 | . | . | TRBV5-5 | TGTGCCAGCAGCTTGACGGGGCTGGGTTCACCCCTCCACTTT | CASSLTGLGSPLHF
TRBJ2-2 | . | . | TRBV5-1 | TGCGCCAGCAGCTTAGACAACACCGGGGAGCTGTTTTTT | CASSLDNTGELFF
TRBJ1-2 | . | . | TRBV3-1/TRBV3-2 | TGTGCCAGCAGCCAAATCCAGGGGCACTATGGCTACACCTTC | CASSQIQGHYGYTF
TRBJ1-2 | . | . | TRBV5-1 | TGCGCCAGCAGCTTGGAGGGGCCGGACCTCTATGGCTACACCTTC | CASSLEGPDLYGYTF
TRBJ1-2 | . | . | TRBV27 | TGTGCCAGCAGTTTGGGAAGGCCTGATAACTATGGCTACACCTTC | CASSLGRPDNYGYTF
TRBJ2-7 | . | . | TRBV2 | TGTGCCAGCAGTGTACGCCTCGGGAACGAGCAGTACTTC | CASSVRLGNEQYF
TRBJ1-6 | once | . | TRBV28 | TGTGCCAGCAGTTTGAGGGGGGGTTATTCACCCCTCCACTTT | CASSLRGGYSPLHF
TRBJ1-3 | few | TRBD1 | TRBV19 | TGTGCCAGTAGTAGGGACAGGGCGACGAGCACCATATATTTT | CASSRDRATSTIYF
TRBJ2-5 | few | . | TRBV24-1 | TGTGCCACCAGTGACCCTGGGACGGCGGGGGAGACCCAGTACTTC | CATSDPGTAGETQYF
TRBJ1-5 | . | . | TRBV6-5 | TGTGCCAGCGAACCGGGACTGAATCAGCCCCAGCATTTT | CASEPGLNQPQHF
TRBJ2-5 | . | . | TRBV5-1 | TGCGCCAGCAGGCGGGACCAAGAGACCCAGTACTTC | CASRRDQETQYF
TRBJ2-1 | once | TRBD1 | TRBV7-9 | TGTGCCAGCAGCTCGAGGGGGCAGAAGGCGGACAATGAGCAGTTCTTC | CASSSRGQKADNEQFF
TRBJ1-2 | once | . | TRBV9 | TGTGCCAGCAGCGTAGGGGGTGGCAGGGGCAATGGCTACACCTTC | CASSVGGGRGNGYTF
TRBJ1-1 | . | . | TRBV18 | TGTGCCAGCTCACCCGACAGAAAGAACACTGAAGCTTTCTTT | CASSPDRKNTEAFF
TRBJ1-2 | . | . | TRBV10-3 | TGTGCCATCAGTGAGGAGTCGGGGGGCTATGGCTACACCTTC | CAISEESGGYGYTF
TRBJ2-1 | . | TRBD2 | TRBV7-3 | TGTGCCAGCAGCTTAGGACTAGCGGGAGCGGGGGACAATGAGCAGTTCTTC | CASSLGLAGAGDNEQFF
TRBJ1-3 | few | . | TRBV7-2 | TGTGCCAGCAGCTTAAGCTGGGTTGGAAACACCATATATTTT | CASSLSWVGNTIYF
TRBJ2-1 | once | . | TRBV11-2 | TGTGCCAGCAGCTCAGGGTACCGGGGCTCCCCCACCAATGAGCAGTTCTTC | CASSSGYRGSPTNEQFF
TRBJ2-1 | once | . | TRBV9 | TGTGCCAGCAGCGTAGAGCGGACCAGATACAATGAGCAGTTCTTC | CASSVERTRYNEQFF
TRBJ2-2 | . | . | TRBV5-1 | TGCGCCAGCAGCTTGATACCCCTGGGGGAGCTGTTTTTT | CASSLIPLGELFF
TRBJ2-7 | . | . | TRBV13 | TGTGCCAGCAGCTCCCGGGTGGCCTACGAGCAGTACTTC | CASSSRVAYEQYF
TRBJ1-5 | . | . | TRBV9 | TGTGCCAGCAGCGTAGACGGAGATCAGCCCCAGCATTTT | CASSVDGDQPQHF
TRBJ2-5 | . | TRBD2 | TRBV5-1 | TGCGCCAGCAGCTTGGTACTAGCGGGAGGAGAGACCCAGTACTTC | CASSLVLAGGETQYF
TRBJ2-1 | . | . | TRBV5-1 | TGCGCCAGCAGCCCAGGGGTAGCGCTTGAGCAGTTCTTC | CASSPGVALEQFF
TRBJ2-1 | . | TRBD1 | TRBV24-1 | TGTGCCACCAGTGACCCCGGGACAGCCCAAAATGAGCAGTTCTTC | CATSDPGTAQNEQFF
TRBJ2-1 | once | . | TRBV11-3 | TGTGCCAGCAGCTTAGCTTGGCGGTACAATGAGCAGTTCTTC | CASSLAWRYNEQFF
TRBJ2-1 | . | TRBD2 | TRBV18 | TGTGCCAGCTCACCTAACGGACTAGCGGACAATGAGCAGTTCTTC | CASSPNGLADNEQFF
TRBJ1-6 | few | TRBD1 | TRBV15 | TGTGCCACCAGCAAAACCCAGGGGGCCCCTCTTAGCTCCTATAATTCACCCCTCCACTTT | CATSKTQGAPLSSYNSPLHF
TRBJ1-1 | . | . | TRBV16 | TGTGCCAGCAGCGAGCGCGGGCAGGGGAGGGCTGAAGCTTTCTTT | CASSERGQGRAEAFF
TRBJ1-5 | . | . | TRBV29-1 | TGCAGCGTCTTCAGCGGTGATCAGCCCCAGCATTTT | CSVFSGDQPQHF
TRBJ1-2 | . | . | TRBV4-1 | TGCGCCAGCAGCCAAGGCCAGGCACGGCGGAACTATGGCTACACCTTC | CASSQGQARRNYGYTF